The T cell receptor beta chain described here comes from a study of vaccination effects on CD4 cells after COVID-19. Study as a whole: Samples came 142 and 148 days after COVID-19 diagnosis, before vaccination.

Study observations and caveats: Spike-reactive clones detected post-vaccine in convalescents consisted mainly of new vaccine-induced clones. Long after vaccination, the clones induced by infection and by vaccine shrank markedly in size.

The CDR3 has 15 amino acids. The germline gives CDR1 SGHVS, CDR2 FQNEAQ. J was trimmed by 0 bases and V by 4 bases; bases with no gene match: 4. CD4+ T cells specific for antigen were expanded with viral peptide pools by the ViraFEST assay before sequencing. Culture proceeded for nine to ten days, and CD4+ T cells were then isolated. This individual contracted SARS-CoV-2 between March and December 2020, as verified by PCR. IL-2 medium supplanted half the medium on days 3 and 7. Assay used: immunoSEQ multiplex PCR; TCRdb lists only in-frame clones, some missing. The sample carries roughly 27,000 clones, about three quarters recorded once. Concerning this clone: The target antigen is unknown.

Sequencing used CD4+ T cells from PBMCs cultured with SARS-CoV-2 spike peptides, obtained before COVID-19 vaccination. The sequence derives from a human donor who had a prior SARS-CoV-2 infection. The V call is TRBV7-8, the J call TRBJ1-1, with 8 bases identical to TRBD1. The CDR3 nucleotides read TGTGCCAGCAGCTCTCGGGGACAGGTGAACACTGAAGCTTTCTTT. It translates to CASSSRGQVNTEAFF.